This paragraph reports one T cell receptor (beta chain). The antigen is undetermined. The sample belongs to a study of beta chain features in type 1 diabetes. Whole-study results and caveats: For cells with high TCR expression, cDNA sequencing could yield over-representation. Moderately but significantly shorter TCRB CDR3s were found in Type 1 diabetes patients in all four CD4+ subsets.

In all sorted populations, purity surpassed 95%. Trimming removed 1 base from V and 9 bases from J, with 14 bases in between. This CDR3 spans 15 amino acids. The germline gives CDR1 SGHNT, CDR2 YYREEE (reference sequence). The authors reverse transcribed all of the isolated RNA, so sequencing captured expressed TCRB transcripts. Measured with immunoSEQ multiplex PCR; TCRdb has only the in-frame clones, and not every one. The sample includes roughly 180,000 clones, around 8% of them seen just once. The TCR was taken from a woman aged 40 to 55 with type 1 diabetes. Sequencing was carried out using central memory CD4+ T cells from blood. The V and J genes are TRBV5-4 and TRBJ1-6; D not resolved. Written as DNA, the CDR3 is TGTGCCAGCAGCTTGAGCTCACTTAACAGTTCACCCCTCCACTTT. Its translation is CASSLSSLNSSPLHF.